This entry concerns a single T cell receptor beta chain. Its antigen target is currently unknown. Base qualities are not provided; no much larger clone lies one nucleotide away. The data were obtained in a study of siplizumab effects on memory and regulatory T cells (dated by TCRdb to about 2019). Turning to the overall study: The study examined how the anti-CD2 antibody siplizumab affects alloreactive T-cell subsets in allogeneic mixed lymphocyte reactions built from human PBMCs.

What the research found in general, with its limitations: Unstimulated naive T cells appeared more diverse than memory T cells, and naive cells seemed to contribute substantially to the alloresponse. Because sequences at frequencies below about 10^-5 were poorly captured, only a minor fraction of alloreactive clones could be mapped back to unstimulated subsets. Roughly 80-97% of proliferating CD4+ or CD8+ clones could not be assigned a naive or memory phenotype. The cumulative frequency of alloreactive sequences traceable to unstimulated CD4+ memory T cells was significantly reduced by siplizumab. Whether proliferating Tregs from siplizumab cultures actually had suppressive function was not functionally confirmed. Of the alloreactive CD4+ clones that could be mapped, the Treg-derived share averaged about 67% with siplizumab compared with about 25% in control reactions.

From the cysteine up to the phenylalanine, the CDR3 has a length of 16 residues. Only CDR3 DNA is held: 48 bases, read in frame from base 1. The germline V gene gives CDR1 as SGDLS and CDR2 as YYNGEE. V is cut back by 0 bases and J by 1 base, with 5 bases in the junction unmatched. Library preparation employed the immunoSEQ multiplex PCR assay. Each sample had 85,000 to 100,000 TCR templates assayed by the deep sequencing platform. Genomic DNA extracted from sorted T cells was used for TCRbeta CDR3 sequencing. As for how the authors treated the data: The R programming language was used for clonal analysis of TCRbeta CDR3 data. Alloreactive CD4+ and CD8+ clones were identified by comparing unstimulated samples to CFSE-low samples taken after the reaction. Regulatory or non-regulatory origin was assigned to alloreactive CD4+ clones by matching of sequences to sorted unstimulated Treg and non-Treg repertoires. Sourced from immuneACCESS, this table was stored by TCRdb with only in-frame sequences that have V and J called. A share of the clones is absent; for the studies checked, an unresolved V gene accounts for under half, and the remainder has no known explanation. V and J calls and clone size come straight from that table; D and trimming were deduced from the DNA. The sample has over 65,000 clones on record, roughly 93% of them singletons. 5% of the sample belongs to the ten largest clones.

Sorted unstimulated T cells and proliferating T cells recovered from mixed lymphocyte reactions were subjected to TCRbeta CDR3 sequencing. Fresh whole blood from about 11 HLA-typed healthy donors was used as the source from which PBMCs were isolated. The chain joins TRBV9 to TRBJ2-7; the central 9 bases match TRBD2. Sequencing input: CD8+ T cells sorted from blood. The sequence derives from a human donor in good health. The CDR3 reads CASSVASSGGSYEQYF. The nucleotides read TGTGCCAGCAGCGTAGCCTCAAGCGGGGGGTCCTACGAGCAGTACTTC.